This T cell receptor beta chain derives from a study of PD-1 blockade in mismatch repair-deficient tumors. Mismatch repair deficiency was confirmed in all patients, by PCR or immunohistochemistry. TCR sequencing covered a few patients who responded to pembrolizumab. Study-level points and caveats: Tumor-resident clones, often undetectable pretreatment in blood, expanded then contracted after pembrolizumab.

The CDR3 consists of 16 residues. V was shortened by 2 bases and J by 3 bases, with 18 bases between the two germline ends. CDR1 and CDR2 from the germline V gene are SGHRS and YFSETQ. Notes on this clone: Antigen specificity is unknown.

Sequenced by immunoSEQ multiplex PCR; TCRdb stores in-frame clones only, minus some. The table has roughly 130,000 clones, around nine tenths seen once; the top ten hold around 11%. The receptor's source is an adult with mismatch repair-deficient cancer. The chain recombines TRBV5-1 with TRBJ2-7, with no clear D. The material sequenced was peripheral blood, taken 72 weeks after starting pembrolizumab. The CDR3 DNA follows: TGCGCCAGCAGCTTCGGCCCCGAACGTTGGTACTACGAGCAGTACTTC. Its protein product is CASSFGPERWYYEQYF. Supplemented by reference TRBV5-1 and TRBJ2-7, the full variable domain reads KAGVTQTPRYLIKTRGQQVTLSCSPISGHRSVSWYQQTPGQGLQFLFEYFSETQRNKGNFPGRFSGRQFSNSRSEMNVSTLELGDSALYLCASSFGPERWYYEQYFGPGTRLTVT.